This T cell receptor beta chain stems from a study of T-cell reconstitution after alpha-beta-depleted transplantation in children (dated by TCRdb to about 2016). About the full investigation: T-cell immune reconstitution after TCRalphabeta/CD19-depleted allogeneic hematopoietic cell transplantation in children was quantitatively tracked in the study by means of TCR repertoire profiling.

Sequences SGHRS (CDR1) and YFSETQ (CDR2) are obtained from the germline V gene. There are 19 amino acids in the CDR3, from cysteine to phenylalanine inclusive. Only the CDR3 portion is preserved as DNA: 57 bases, with reading frame beginning at the first base. V lost 0 bases and J lost 0 bases; the stretch between them is 19 bases long. The protocol used for the library was PCR. The sequencer listed for this sample is Illumina HiSeq 2500. TCR libraries were prepared with molecular barcoding, using unique molecular identifiers to normalize TCRbeta repertoire quantification. TCRdb reanalyzed the raw reads on its own, using fastp at Q25 for trimming and MiXCR for clone calling, and kept in-frame beta chains. Rows merge per CDR3 protein into single entries with the most common DNA and genes. The sample records roughly 500,000 distinct CDR3 sequences, around 19% of which are singletons. Of the sample, less than 4% falls within the top ten clones.

This clonotype was seen a few times. This receptor's antigen is unknown. No quality values exist for individual bases; no much larger clone is one base distant. The receptor chain draws on TRBV5-1 and TRBJ2-1; the D gene is perhaps TRBD2, from 6 matching bases. This sequence was found in a human donor who donated a stem cell graft to a child with acute lymphoblastic leukemia. The sample was PBMCs from the stem cell graft donor, taken from the stem cell graft. Read as DNA, the sequence is TGCGCCAGCAGCTTGGGAGGACGGACTATAACAAGCTCCTACAATGAGCAGTTCTTC. This yields the protein CASSLGGRTITSSYNEQFF.